Sequencing of this T cell receptor beta chain was carried out in a study of OX40 agonist ivuxolimab in advanced cancers. Study information: Ivuxolimab doses were 0.01, 0.1, 0.3, 1.5, 3 or 10 mg/kg every 2 weeks. The eligibility criteria allowed prior anti-PD-1, anti-PD-L1 or anti-CTLA-4 therapy, and around 38% had some.

Generated by immunoSEQ multiplex PCR, the TCRdb table keeps only in-frame clones and is missing some. Of 15,000 to 20,000 clones listed, roughly 72% are singletons. CDR3 length: 17 residues. V trimming: 5 bases; J trimming: 1 base; junction bases outside the gene matches: 8. Looked up from germline, CDR1 is SGHTA and CDR2 is FQGNSA. Sequenced here: CD4+ or CD8+ T cells sorted from blood, sampled in a trial of the OX40 agonist ivuxolimab. The clonotype originates from an adult with an advanced solid tumor such as melanoma, head and neck, liver or kidney cancer. The V gene is TRBV7-2, the J gene TRBJ2-2, with 9 bases fitting TRBD2. DNA of the CDR3: TGTGCCAGCAGCACCCGCGGGAGGGGGGTGAACACCGGGGAGCTGTTTTTT. The encoded protein is CASSTRGRGVNTGELFF. Complete variable domain (other parts from reference TRBV7-2 and TRBJ2-2): GAGVSQSPSNKVTEKGKDVELRCDPISGHTALYWYRQSLGQGLEFLIYFQGNSAPDKSGLPSDRFSAERTGGSVSTLTIQRTQQEDSAVYLCASSTRGRGVNTGELFFGEGSRLTVL.